This TCR beta chain is from a study of cytomegalovirus exposure and HLA in healthy donors. Study-wide results and caveats: Most subjects' HLA-A and HLA-B alleles were reportedly predicted from TCR beta sequences. According to an earlier analysis, most TCR beta V segments yielded productive rearrangements about 87% or about 30% of the time. A later analysis, which compared TCR beta chains of equal frequency, found the HLA-associated ones more clonally expanded.

With regard to this clone: Its antigen is currently unknown.

The PCR employed 60 Vbeta primers together with 13 Jbeta primers. Libraries were prepared by immunoSEQ multiplex PCR; TCRdb keeps only in-frame clonotypes and omits some of them. The sample lists about 140,000 clones, approximately 77% occurring once. The CDR3 runs 17 residues. V was pared by 0 bases and J by 1 base, with 5 bases of the junction left unmatched. CDR1 and CDR2 from the germline V gene are SGDLS and YYNGEE. V and J are TRBV9 and TRBJ2-1, with 9 bases that match TRBD2. The sequence came from a man between 25 and 39 years old in good health and CMV-seronegative. Sequencing input: PBMCs. CDR3 sequence reads: CASSVAFSGRSYNEQFF. Here the CDR3 DNA reads TGTGCCAGCAGCGTAGCCTTTAGCGGGAGATCCTACAATGAGCAGTTCTTC.